The clone carrying this TCR beta chain was counted between two and nine times. Using immunoSEQ multiplex PCR, the repertoire was profiled, and TCRdb retains in-frame clones only, with some absent. The data show 100,000 to 150,000 clones, 86% seen once. This sample is drawn from a study of identifying expanded T cells in peripheral blood. Germline V CDR1 and CDR2: SNHLY, FYNNEI. This CDR3 comprises 10 residues. V was clipped by 4 bases and J by 7 bases, with 5 bases between them. During the collection period, no donor immune events like infections were recorded. The chain is built from TRBV2 and TRBJ2-7; D is uncertain. Sample: blood. The sequence came from a person aged 18 to 75 in good health. CDR3 loop: CASSVGEQYF. The CDR3, as DNA: TGTGCCAGCAGTGTAGGGGAGCAGTACTTC.